This T cell receptor (beta chain) appears in the sequencing data of a study (dated by TCRdb to about 2013). This clonotype was seen only a few times. Its antigen is still unknown. Base qualities are not at hand, and no much larger clone is one base apart. This sample was sequenced with an Illumina Genome Analyzer IIx. TCRdb reprocessing: public reads trimmed at Q25 with fastp, clones called with MiXCR, in-frame beta chains kept. A single entry per CDR3 protein holds the most common genes and DNA from its merged rows. The sample table holds nearly 15,000 distinct CDR3 sequences, of which around 35% were seen once. The top ten clonotypes cover roughly 15% of the sample. The germline V and J ends show losses of 5 bases and 2 bases respectively, and no gene match explains 11 bases of the junction. The CDR3 contains 16 residues, cysteine and phenylalanine counted. CDR3 DNA only is kept here, 48 bases in frame from base 1. Based on the germline V gene (reference sequence), the CDR1 and CDR2 sequences are LNHDA and SQIVND.

This receptor was obtained from a human donor. This chain joins TRBV19 to TRBJ1-2; 7 middle bases align to TRBD1. Sequenced material: blood. The CDR3 protein is CASSPSGQLRNYGYTF. The bases are TGTGCCAGTAGTCCCTCGGGACAGCTTCGAAACTATGGCTACACCTTC.